There are a few counts of the clone carrying this T cell receptor (beta chain). This entry is derived from a study of response to subunit inactivated influenza vaccine. The CDR3 has 13 amino acids. CDR1 is SEHNR and CDR2 is FQNEAQ in the germline V gene (reference sequence). V lost 1 base and J 7 bases, leaving 9 bases between the germline ends. TCRdb ran MiXCR on the RT-PCR reads and lists one entry per CDR3 protein. The sample lists some 570,000 distinct CDR3 sequences, over 9% occurring once. The sample was also reused in another study, on T cells expressing NK-cell markers. As that study records: UMIs accompanied the 5'RACE template switching by which TCR beta cDNA was made.

The gene calls are TRBV7-9 and TRBJ2-3; D is undetermined. This sequence originates from a man aged 45-65 years who received an inactivated influenza vaccine. Here the sequenced sample was PBMCs from blood, taken on the day of vaccination. CDR3 DNA: TGTGCCAGCAGCTTAGGGTTGGGGAATACGCAGTATTTT. Its translation: CASSLGLGNTQYF.